The 19 T cell receptor beta chains reported below all come from one sample, sequenced in a study of early T cells in non-severe SARS-CoV-2 infection. TCRdb itself ran the 5' RACE reads through MiXCR, one entry per CDR3 protein. The repertoire includes under 35,000 distinct CDR3 sequences, approximately 5% of them detected once, and roughly 20% sits in the top ten. The specimen sequenced was whole blood. Receptor source: an adult who was a healthcare worker with PCR-confirmed SARS-CoV-2 infection or an uninfected control (not recorded which).

There are a few counts of this clonotype. The chain combines TRBV20-1 with TRBJ1-4; the D is unclear. The germline CDR1 and CDR2 sequences are DFQATT and SNEGSKA (reference sequence). The CDR3 has 15 residues. The V gene lost 4 bases and the J gene lost 3 bases, with 15 bases spanning the gap. The CDR3 region is CSAKLQRDPNEKLFF. CDR3 bases: TGCAGTGCTAAGCTACAGCGGGATCCTAATGAAAAACTGTTTTTT.

Notes on this clonotype: A read error may account for a junction end that differs from germline. This sequence joins TRBV28 and TRBJ1-1, with D possibly matching TRBD1 (6 bases). The CDR3 loop spans 11 amino acids. Germline V lookup: CDR1 MDHEN, CDR2 SYDVKM. The CDR3 spells CVSSNSGTRKF. CDR3 sequence (DNA): TGTGTCAGCAGCAACTCCGGGACAAGGAAATTT.

This clonotype showed up many times. J is TRBJ2-2 and V is TRBV6-2 or TRBV6-3; 11 bases fit TRBD2. Losses at the gene ends were 5 bases for V and 1 base for J; bases not matched to a gene: 3. The CDR3 length is 16 residues. The germline V gene encodes CDR1 MNHEY and CDR2 SVGEGT. The CDR3 reads CASSTGLAGNTGELFF. The CDR3, as DNA: TGTGCCAGCAGTACTGGACTAGCGGGGAACACCGGGGAGCTGTTTTTT.

The sample holds many counts of this clonotype. This rearrangement joins TRBV20-1 to TRBJ2-1; 11 bases fit TRBD2. Germline V gene lookup returns CDR1 DFQATT and CDR2 SNEGSKA (reference sequence). This CDR3 is 16 amino acids long. The J segment lost 5 bases and the V segment lost 0 bases, leaving 6 bases of the junction unmatched. CDR3: CSARDPSGGRNNEQFF. The DNA for the CDR3 is TGCAGTGCTAGAGACCCTAGCGGGGGGCGGAACAATGAGCAGTTCTTC.

This clonotype has a count of ten or more. The CDR3 bases are TGTGCCAGCAGCCAACAGGGATACGAGCAGTACTTC. Its translation is CASSQQGYEQYF. The chain joins TRBV14 to TRBJ2-7; tentative D call: TRBD1 (5 bases). Germline values: CDR1 SGHDN, CDR2 FVKESK. The CDR3 has 12 residues. V lost 2 bases to trimming and J lost 4 bases, with 6 bases between them.

The sample holds many counts of this clonotype. The chain joins TRBV5-1 to TRBJ1-2; D unclear. V was clipped by 4 bases and J by 3 bases, with 13 bases between them. Germline assignment: CDR1 SGHRS and CDR2 YFSETQ. There are 14 residues in the CDR3. This CDR3 reads CASSPMELYYGYTF. The CDR3 bases are TGCGCCAGCAGCCCAATGGAACTCTACTATGGCTACACCTTC.

There are many counts of this clonotype. This chain joins TRBV7-9 and TRBJ2-2, with D possibly being TRBD1 (5 bases). Trimming removed 1 base at V and 6 bases at J, with 9 bases between. This CDR3 contains 14 residues. Germline V gives CDR1 SEHNR, CDR2 FQNEAQ (reference sequence). The CDR3 sequence: CASSLVGAAGELFF. The CDR3 coding sequence is TGTGCCAGCAGCTTAGTAGGGGCGGCCGGGGAGCTGTTTTTT.

The table lists this clonotype with many counts. The rearrangement joins TRBV6-5 to TRBJ2-7; 9 nucleotides agree with TRBD2. The germline CDR1 and CDR2 sequences are MNHEY and SVGAGI. CDR3 length: 16 amino acids. The V gene end was trimmed by 5 bases and the J gene end by 1 base; junction bases not matched to a gene: 9. DNA for the CDR3: TGTGCCAGCAGTCTCCGGGGTAGCGGGGGTTCCTACGAGCAGTACTTC. Translation gives CASSLRGSGGSYEQYF.

The rearrangement uses TRBV5-4 and TRBJ1-2; D ambiguous. From germline, CDR1 is SGHNT and CDR2 YYREEE (reference sequence). V gave up 4 bases and J gave up 5 bases, with 9 bases separating them. The CDR3 extends over 12 amino acids. The CDR3 protein is CASSLDRYGYTF. The DNA for the CDR3 is TGTGCCAGCAGCCTCGACCGTTATGGCTACACCTTC.

The chain uses TRBV5-1 and TRBJ2-7; no clear D gene. The V gene's germline CDR1 is SGHRS and CDR2 YFSETQ. CDR3 length equals 13 residues. V lost 6 bases and J lost 5, with 15 bases in between. CDR3 coding DNA: TGCGCCAGCACCACCCTGAGTGGCGACGAGCAGTACTTC. This encodes CASTTLSGDEQYF. The variable domain in full, with the rest retrieved from reference TRBV5-1 and TRBJ2-7, is KAGVTQTPRYLIKTRGQQVTLSCSPISGHRSVSWYQQTPGQGLQFLFEYFSETQRNKGNFPGRFSGRQFSNSRSEMNVSTLELGDSALYLCASTTLSGDEQYFGPGTRLTVT.

V is TRBV11-2 and J is TRBJ2-3, with unresolved D. The CDR3 spans 14 residues. The V gene's germline CDR1 is SGHAT and CDR2 FQNNGV. V lost 5 bases, J lost 4 bases, and 13 bases lay in between. DNA for the CDR3: TGTGCCAGCAGCCCGAACGGATGGCCAGATACGCAGTATTTT. Translating it yields CASSPNGWPDTQYF.

This clonotype appeared many times. The V call is TRBV5-8, the J call TRBJ2-1; TRBD1 might be the D (6 bases). CDR3 size: 15 residues. The V gene lost 4 bases and the J gene lost 10 bases, with 21 bases spanning the gap. CDR1 and CDR2 from the germline V gene are SGHTS and YDEGEE. The CDR3 loop is CASSLYGTFQGEQFF. The CDR3 nucleotides are TGTGCCAGCAGCCTATATGGGACATTCCAAGGGGAGCAGTTCTTC.

This clonotype was detected many times. This chain uses TRBV5-4 with TRBJ1-2; D is perhaps TRBD1 (6 bases). Germline-derived CDR1 and CDR2 are SGHNT and YYREEE (reference sequence). Trimming removed 0 bases at V and 3 bases at J, with 9 bases between. The length of the CDR3 is 14 residues. The CDR3 loop reads CASSLEQGYYGYTF. The CDR3 DNA is TGTGCCAGCAGCTTGGAACAGGGTTACTATGGCTACACCTTC. The whole variable domain, remainder taken from reference TRBV5-4 and TRBJ1-2, is ETGVTQSPTHLIKTRGQQVTLRCSSQSGHNTVSWYQQALGQGPQFIFQYYREEENGRGNFPPRFSGLQFPNYSSELNVNALELDDSALYLCASSLEQGYYGYTFGSGTRLTVV.

Ten or more counts support this clonotype. The chain links TRBV28 to TRBJ2-6; TRBD2 is a possible D gene (5 bases). The CDR3 sequence is 15 residues long. The germline V and J ends were trimmed by 4 bases and 3 bases, with 10 bases remaining between them. The germline V gene has CDR1 MDHEN and CDR2 SYDVKM. The DNA for the CDR3 is TGTGCCAGCAGTTCAGCCCGGGGTGGGGCCAACGTCCTGACTTTC. Protein product: CASSSARGGANVLTF.

This clonotype was observed a few times. The chain has TRBV5-8 and TRBJ2-7; either TRBD1 or TRBD2 may supply D (6 bases each). Per the germline V gene, CDR1 is SGHTS and CDR2 is YDEGEE. Trimming removed 5 bases at V and 4 bases at J, with 10 bases between. The CDR3 totals 12 residues. CDR3 sequence reads: CASSRGPYEQYF. CDR3 sequence (DNA): TGTGCCAGCAGTCGGGGGCCGTACGAGCAGTACTTC.

In its sample, this clonotype was seen many times. The chain has TRBV30 and TRBJ1-5; D remains unclear. The germline CDR1 and CDR2 sequences are GTSNPN and SVGIG (reference sequence). This CDR3 is built from 13 residues. With 4 bases removed from V and 3 bases from J, the gap between germline ends came to 10 bases. CDR3 protein: CAWTRADNQPQHF. The CDR3 coding sequence is TGTGCCTGGACCCGGGCCGACAATCAGCCCCAGCATTTT.

This clonotype was counted only a few times. The V call is TRBV6-6, the J call TRBJ1-6; the D gene is possibly TRBD1 (5 bases). From germline, CDR1 is MNHNY and CDR2 SVGAGI (reference sequence). The CDR3 is 16 amino acids. Deletions cut 0 bases from V and 9 bases from J, with 15 bases between. The CDR3: CASSYSPRQGSSPLHF. The DNA of the CDR3 is TGTGCCAGCAGTTACTCGCCCCGGCAGGGTAGTTCACCCCTCCACTTT.

This clonotype was counted many times. The chain employs TRBV18 and TRBJ1-2; TRBD1 might be the D (6 bases). The CDR3 loop spans 15 amino acids. Per the germline V gene, CDR1 is KGHSH and CDR2 is LQKENI. V was cut by 3 bases and J by 0 bases, with 11 bases left in between. CDR3 coding DNA: TGTGCCAGCTCACCCGGACAGACAACTAACTATGGCTACACCTTC. It specifies CASSPGQTTNYGYTF.

This clonotype was seen repeatedly, ten times or more. The V call is TRBV20-1, the J call TRBJ1-6; 8 nucleotides agree with TRBD1. V lost 6 bases to trimming and J lost 1 base; unmatched junction nucleotides: 8. Per the germline V gene, CDR1 is DFQATT and CDR2 is SNEGSKA (reference sequence). This CDR3 comprises 16 residues. The CDR3 nucleotides read TGCAGTGCCCTGACAGGGGTAGGGTCCTATAATTCACCCCTCCACTTT. The encoded protein is CSALTGVGSYNSPLHF.